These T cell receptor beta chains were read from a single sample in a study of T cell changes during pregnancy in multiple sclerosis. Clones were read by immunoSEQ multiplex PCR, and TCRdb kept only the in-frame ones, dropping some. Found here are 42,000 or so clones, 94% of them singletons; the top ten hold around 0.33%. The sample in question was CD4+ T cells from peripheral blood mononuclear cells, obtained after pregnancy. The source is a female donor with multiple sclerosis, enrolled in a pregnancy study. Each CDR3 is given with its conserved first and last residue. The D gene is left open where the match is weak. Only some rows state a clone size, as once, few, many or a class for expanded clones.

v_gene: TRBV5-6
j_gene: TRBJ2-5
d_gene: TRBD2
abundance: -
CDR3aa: CASSLSGTRAQETQYF
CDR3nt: TGTGCCAGCAGCTTGTCCGGGACTAGGGCACAAGAGACCCAGTACTTC

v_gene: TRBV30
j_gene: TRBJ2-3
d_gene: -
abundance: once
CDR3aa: CAWVVTGNTQYF
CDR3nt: TGTGCCTGGGTCGTAACGGGAAATACGCAGTATTTT

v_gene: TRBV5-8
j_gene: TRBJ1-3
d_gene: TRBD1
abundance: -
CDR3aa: CASSYRGLLSGNTIYF
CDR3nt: TGTGCCAGCAGTTACAGGGGCCTCCTCTCTGGAAACACCATATATTTT

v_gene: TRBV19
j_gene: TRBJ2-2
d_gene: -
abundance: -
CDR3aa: CASSATWRGTGELFF
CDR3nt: TGTGCCAGTAGCGCTACGTGGCGAGGGACCGGGGAGCTGTTTTTT

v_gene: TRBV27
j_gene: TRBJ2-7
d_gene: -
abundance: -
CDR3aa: CASRSAGSYEQYF
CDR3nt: TGTGCCAGCAGGTCGGCAGGGTCATACGAGCAGTACTTC

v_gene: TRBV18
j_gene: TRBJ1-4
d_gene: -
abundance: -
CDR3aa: CASSANRDLGEKLFF
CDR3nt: TGTGCCAGCTCAGCCAACAGGGATCTAGGTGAAAAACTGTTTTTT

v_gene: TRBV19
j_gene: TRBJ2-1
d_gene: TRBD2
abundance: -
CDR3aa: CASSLSGGYSYNEQFF
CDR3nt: TGTGCCAGTAGTCTAAGCGGGGGCTACTCCTACAATGAGCAGTTCTTC

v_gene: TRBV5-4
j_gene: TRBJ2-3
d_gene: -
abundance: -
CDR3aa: CASSLVGARRGDTQYF
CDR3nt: TGTGCCAGCAGCTTGGTGGGGGCTAGACGCGGAGATACGCAGTATTTT

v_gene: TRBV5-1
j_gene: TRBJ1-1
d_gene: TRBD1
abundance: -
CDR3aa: CASSLGTGNTEAFF
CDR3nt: TGCGCCAGCAGCCTCGGGACAGGGAACACTGAAGCTTTCTTT

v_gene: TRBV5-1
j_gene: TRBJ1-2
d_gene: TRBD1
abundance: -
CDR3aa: CASSLAGTVYGYTF
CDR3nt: TGCGCCAGCAGCTTGGCAGGGACAGTATATGGCTACACCTTC

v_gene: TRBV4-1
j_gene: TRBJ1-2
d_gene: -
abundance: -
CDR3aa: CASSHGETNYGYTF
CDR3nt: TGCGCCAGCAGCCATGGAGAAACTAACTATGGCTACACCTTC

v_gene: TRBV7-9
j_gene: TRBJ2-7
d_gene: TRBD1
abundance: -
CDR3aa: CASSLRRQGAYEQYF
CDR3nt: TGTGCCAGCAGCCTTAGGAGACAGGGAGCCTACGAGCAGTACTTC

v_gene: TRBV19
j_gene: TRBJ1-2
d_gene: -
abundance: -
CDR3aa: CASSSLQLANYGYTF
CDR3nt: TGTGCCAGTAGTAGTCTCCAACTAGCTAACTATGGCTACACCTTC

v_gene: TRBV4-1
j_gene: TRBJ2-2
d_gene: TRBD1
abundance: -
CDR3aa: CASSQAGRQGDGELFF
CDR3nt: TGCGCCAGCAGCCAAGCCGGTCGACAGGGCGACGGGGAGCTGTTTTTT